A single sample is the source of the 11 T cell receptor beta chains below, sequenced in a study of control samples from healthy donors and cancer patients. Sequenced by immunoSEQ multiplex PCR; TCRdb stores in-frame clones only, minus some. The repertoire holds 95,000 to 150,000 clones, roughly nine tenths seen once, with about 7.2% in the top ten. Input material: blood. These receptors came from a woman between 18 and 29 years old in good health.

V gene TRBV6-5 combines with J gene TRBJ1-3; 7 bases fit TRBD1. Germline V gene sequence: CDR1 MNHEY, CDR2 SVGAGI. This CDR3 contains 15 residues. V trimming: 4 bases; J trimming: 3 bases; junction bases outside the gene matches: 6. CDR3 protein: CASSSGQRGGNTIYF. The DNA for the CDR3 is TGTGCCAGCAGTTCGGGACAGAGAGGTGGAAACACCATATATTTT.

This clone was picked up one time. V and J are TRBV6-5 and TRBJ1-2; TRBD1 is a possible D gene (6 bases). V lost 7 bases, J lost 7 bases, and 22 bases lay in between. There are 15 residues in the CDR3. Per germline, CDR1 MNHEY and CDR2 SVGAGI. CDR3 DNA: TGTGCCAGCACTTCCAAGGGGGGCGATATATTTGGCTACACCTTC. As protein: CASTSKGGDIFGYTF.

In this sample, this clone is large. The chain couples TRBV7-3 to TRBJ1-2, with D tentatively TRBD1 (6 bases). V dropped 2 bases and J dropped 8 bases, with 18 bases sitting between them. The CDR3 is made up of 15 amino acids. Per germline, CDR1 SGHTA and CDR2 FQGTGA. This CDR3 is CASSLGLNRVSGYTF. Written as DNA, the CDR3 is TGTGCCAGCAGCTTAGGATTGAACAGGGTAAGCGGCTACACCTTC.

CDR3 sequence reads: CASSPDIVTGELFF. The CDR3 DNA reads TGTGCCAGCAGCCCCGACATAGTCACCGGGGAGCTGTTTTTT. This chain connects TRBV7-2 to TRBJ2-2; D is ambiguous. V lost 5 bases, J lost 4 bases, and 11 bases lay in between. Germline V gene data show CDR1 as SGHTA and CDR2 as FQGNSA. CDR3 length equals 14 residues.

The chain carries TRBV28 and TRBJ2-3, with 7 bases identical to TRBD2. With V trimmed by 6 bases and J by 4 bases, 10 bases remained unmatched. The CDR3 spans 15 residues. Germline V lookup: CDR1 MDHEN, CDR2 SYDVKM. This CDR3 reads CASSSHGLGPDTQYF. The CDR3, as DNA: TGTGCCAGCAGCTCACATGGACTAGGGCCAGATACGCAGTATTTT.

This clone was counted a single time. The CDR3 sequence is CASAAGGFYTEAFF. As DNA, the CDR3 is TGTGCCAGCGCTGCCGGGGGTTTTTACACTGAAGCTTTCTTT. The chain combines TRBV28 with TRBJ1-1; tentatively, D is TRBD1 (5 bases). This CDR3 has 14 amino acids. V was clipped by 8 bases and J by 3 bases, with 16 bases between them. From germline, CDR1 is MDHEN and CDR2 SYDVKM.

The genes are TRBV4-3 and TRBJ2-7, with TRBD2 matching 7 bases. The CDR3 is 16 residues long. Germline V gives CDR1 LGHNA, CDR2 YSLEER. V was pared by 4 bases and J by 2 bases, with 11 bases of the junction left unmatched. CDR3 region: CASSRHVLASTYEQYF. In DNA form, the CDR3 reads TGCGCCAGCAGCCGACACGTACTAGCGTCAACCTACGAGCAGTACTTC.

The DNA for the CDR3 is TGTGCCAGCAGTTTCATACTAGCTCAAGGCAATGAGCAGTTCTTC. It encodes CASSFILAQGNEQFF. The chain joins TRBV27 to TRBJ2-1; a possible D gene is TRBD2 (6 bases). Germline V CDR1 and CDR2: MNHEY, SMNVEV (reference sequence). Trimming shortened V by 3 bases and J by 6 bases, and 15 bases separated the two germline ends. This CDR3 is 15 amino acids long.

The chain recombines TRBV5-4 with TRBJ2-2; D is possibly TRBD1 (6 bases). Trimming stripped 5 bases from V and 3 bases from J, with 17 bases between. The CDR3 totals 16 residues. Germline CDR1 reads SGHNT; CDR2 reads YYREEE (reference sequence). In nucleotides, the CDR3 is TGTGCCAGCAGTCCTGGGGGCCGGAGAGACACCGGGGAGCTGTTTTTT. Protein sequence: CASSPGGRRDTGELFF.

This chain links TRBV9 with TRBJ2-1, with D possibly matching TRBD1 (5 bases). This CDR3 comprises 15 residues. V was clipped by 3 bases and J by 6 bases, with 16 bases between them. CDR1 and CDR2 (germline): SGDLS, YYNGEE. The CDR3 sequence is CASSAAGFSVNEQFF. The CDR3 region has the DNA TGTGCCAGCAGCGCCGCAGGGTTTTCGGTCAATGAGCAGTTCTTC.

The genes are TRBV28 and TRBJ2-3, with 7 bases fitting TRBD2. Germline assignment: CDR1 MDHEN and CDR2 SYDVKM. CDR3 size: 15 residues. Germline trimming cut 5 bases from V and 6 bases from J; bases unmatched to any gene: 11. The CDR3 region has the DNA TGTGCCAGCAGTGTAGCGGGCGCGCCCGGGGATACGCAGTATTTT. This sequence encodes CASSVAGAPGDTQYF.